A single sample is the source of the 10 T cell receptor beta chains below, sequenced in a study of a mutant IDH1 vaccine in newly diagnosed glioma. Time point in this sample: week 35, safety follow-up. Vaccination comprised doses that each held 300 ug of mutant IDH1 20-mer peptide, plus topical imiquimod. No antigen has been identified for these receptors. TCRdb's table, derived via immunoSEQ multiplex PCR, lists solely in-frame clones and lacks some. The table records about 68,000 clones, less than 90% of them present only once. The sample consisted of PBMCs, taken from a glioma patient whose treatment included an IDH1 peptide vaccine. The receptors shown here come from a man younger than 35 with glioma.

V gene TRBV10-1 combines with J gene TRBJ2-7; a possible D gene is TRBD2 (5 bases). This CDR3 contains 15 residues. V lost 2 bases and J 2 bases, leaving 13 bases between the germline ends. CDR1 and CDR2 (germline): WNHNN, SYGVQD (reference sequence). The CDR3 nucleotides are TGCGCCAGCAGTGAGACCGGGGTGTGGGCCTACGAGCAGTACTTC. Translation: CASSETGVWAYEQYF.

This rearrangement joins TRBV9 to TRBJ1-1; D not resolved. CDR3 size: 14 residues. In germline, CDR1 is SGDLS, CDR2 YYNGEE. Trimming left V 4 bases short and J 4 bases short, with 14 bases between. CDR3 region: CASSPLDGGTEAFF. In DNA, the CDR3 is TGTGCCAGCAGCCCCCTCGACGGAGGCACTGAAGCTTTCTTT.

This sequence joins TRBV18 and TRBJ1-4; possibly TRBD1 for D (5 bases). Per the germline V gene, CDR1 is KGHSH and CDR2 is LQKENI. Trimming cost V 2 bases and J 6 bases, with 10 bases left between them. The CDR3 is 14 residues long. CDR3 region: CASSPNRGDEKLFF. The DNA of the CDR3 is TGTGCCAGCTCACCAAATAGAGGGGATGAAAAACTGTTTTTT.

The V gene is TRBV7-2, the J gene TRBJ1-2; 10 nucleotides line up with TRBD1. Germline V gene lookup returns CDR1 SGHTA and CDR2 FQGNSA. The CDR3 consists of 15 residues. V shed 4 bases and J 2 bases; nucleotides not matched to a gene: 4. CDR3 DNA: TGTGCCAGCAGCTCCATGGGACAGGGGAACTATGGCTACACCTTC. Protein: CASSSMGQGNYGYTF.

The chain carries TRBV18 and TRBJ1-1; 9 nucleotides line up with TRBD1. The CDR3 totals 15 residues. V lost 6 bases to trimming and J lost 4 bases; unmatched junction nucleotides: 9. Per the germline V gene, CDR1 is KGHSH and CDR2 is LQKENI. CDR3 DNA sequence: TGTGCCAGCTCGTCCCCGGGACAGGGCCTCACTGAAGCTTTCTTT. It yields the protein CASSSPGQGLTEAFF.

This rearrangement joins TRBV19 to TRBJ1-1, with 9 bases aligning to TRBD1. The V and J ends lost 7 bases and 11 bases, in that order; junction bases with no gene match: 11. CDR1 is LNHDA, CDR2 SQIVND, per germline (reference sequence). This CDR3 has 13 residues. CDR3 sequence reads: CASTPPQGAGAFF. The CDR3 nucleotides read TGTGCCAGTACCCCCCCACAGGGGGCGGGTGCTTTCTTT.

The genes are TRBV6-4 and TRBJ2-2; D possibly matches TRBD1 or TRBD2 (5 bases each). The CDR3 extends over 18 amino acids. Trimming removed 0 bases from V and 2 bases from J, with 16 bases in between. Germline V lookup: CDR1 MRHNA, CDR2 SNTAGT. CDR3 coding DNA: TGTGCCAGCAGTGACTCGAAAGGGCCCGGGGCCAACACCGGGGAGCTGTTTTTT. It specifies CASSDSKGPGANTGELFF.

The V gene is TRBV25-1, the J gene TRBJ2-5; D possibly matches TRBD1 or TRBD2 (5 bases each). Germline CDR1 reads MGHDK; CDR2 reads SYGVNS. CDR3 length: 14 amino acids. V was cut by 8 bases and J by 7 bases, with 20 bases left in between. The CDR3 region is CASVRAGSGGTQYF. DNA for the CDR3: TGTGCCAGCGTCCGGGCAGGGTCTGGGGGGACCCAGTACTTC.

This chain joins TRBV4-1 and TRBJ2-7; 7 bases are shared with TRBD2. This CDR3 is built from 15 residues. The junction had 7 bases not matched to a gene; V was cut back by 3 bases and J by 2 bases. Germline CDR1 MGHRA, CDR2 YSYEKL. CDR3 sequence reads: CASSQLTSPAYEQYF. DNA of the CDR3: TGCGCCAGCAGCCAGCTGACTAGCCCGGCCTACGAGCAGTACTTC.

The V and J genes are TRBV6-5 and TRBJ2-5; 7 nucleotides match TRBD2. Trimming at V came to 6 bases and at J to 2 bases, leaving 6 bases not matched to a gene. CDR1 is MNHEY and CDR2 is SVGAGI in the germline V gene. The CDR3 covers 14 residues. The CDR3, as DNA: TGTGCCAGCAGACGAGCGGGGAGACAAGAGACCCAGTACTTC. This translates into CASRRAGRQETQYF.